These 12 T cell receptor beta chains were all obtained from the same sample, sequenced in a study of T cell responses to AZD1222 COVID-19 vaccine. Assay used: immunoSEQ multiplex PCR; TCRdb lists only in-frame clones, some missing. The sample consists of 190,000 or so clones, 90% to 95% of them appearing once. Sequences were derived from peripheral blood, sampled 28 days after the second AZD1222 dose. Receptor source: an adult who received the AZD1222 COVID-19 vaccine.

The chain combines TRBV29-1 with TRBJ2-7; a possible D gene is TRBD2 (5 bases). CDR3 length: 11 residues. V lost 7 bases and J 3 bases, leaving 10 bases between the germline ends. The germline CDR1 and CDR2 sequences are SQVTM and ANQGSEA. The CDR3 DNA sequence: TGCAGCGGGCGAGAGGGCTACGAGCAGTACTTC. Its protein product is CSGREGYEQYF.

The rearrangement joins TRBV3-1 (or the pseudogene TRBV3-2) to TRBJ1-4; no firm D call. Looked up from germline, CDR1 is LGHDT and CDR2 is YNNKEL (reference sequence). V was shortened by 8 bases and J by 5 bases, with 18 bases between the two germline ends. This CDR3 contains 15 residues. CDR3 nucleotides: TGTGCCAGCCGAGAATCGGGGAGAAAAAATGAAAAACTGTTTTTT. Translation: CASRESGRKNEKLFF.

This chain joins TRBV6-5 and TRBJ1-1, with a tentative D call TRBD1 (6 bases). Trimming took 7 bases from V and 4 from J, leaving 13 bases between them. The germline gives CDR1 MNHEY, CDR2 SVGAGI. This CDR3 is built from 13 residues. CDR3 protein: CASTQGGGTEAFF. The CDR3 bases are TGTGCCAGCACCCAGGGAGGGGGCACTGAAGCTTTCTTT.

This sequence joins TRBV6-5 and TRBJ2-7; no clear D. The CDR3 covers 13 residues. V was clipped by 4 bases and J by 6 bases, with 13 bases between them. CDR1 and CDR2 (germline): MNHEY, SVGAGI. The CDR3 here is CASSSPLDREQYF. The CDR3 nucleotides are TGTGCCAGCAGTTCGCCGTTGGACCGCGAGCAGTACTTC.

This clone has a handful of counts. The CDR3 nucleotides read TGCGCCAGCAGCCAAGAAACACGCCGCACCGGGGAGCTGTTTTTT. Protein product: CASSQETRRTGELFF. V usage is TRBV4-3 and J usage is TRBJ2-2; D unclear. The CDR3 runs to 15 residues. V dropped 0 bases and J dropped 4 bases, with 9 bases sitting between them. The germline V gene encodes CDR1 LGHNA and CDR2 YSLEER.

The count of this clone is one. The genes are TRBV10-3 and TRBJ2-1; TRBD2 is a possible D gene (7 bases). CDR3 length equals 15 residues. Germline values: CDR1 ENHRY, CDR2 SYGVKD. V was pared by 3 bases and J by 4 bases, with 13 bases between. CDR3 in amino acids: CAISDHGGRYNEQFF. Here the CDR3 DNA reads TGTGCCATCAGTGATCACGGGGGGCGATACAATGAGCAGTTCTTC.

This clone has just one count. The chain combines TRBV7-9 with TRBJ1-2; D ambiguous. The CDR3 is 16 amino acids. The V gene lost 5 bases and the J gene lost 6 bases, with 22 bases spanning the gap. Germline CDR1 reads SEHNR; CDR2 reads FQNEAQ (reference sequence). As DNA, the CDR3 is TGTGCCAGCAGCCCACCTGGGGTTTCGCTGGGCCATGGCTACACCTTC. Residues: CASSPPGVSLGHGYTF.

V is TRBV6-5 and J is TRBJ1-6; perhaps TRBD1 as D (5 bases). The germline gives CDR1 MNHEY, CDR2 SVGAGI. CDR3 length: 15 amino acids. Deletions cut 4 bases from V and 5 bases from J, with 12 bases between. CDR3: CASSLRTPHNSPLHF. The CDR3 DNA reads TGTGCCAGCAGTTTGAGGACACCTCATAATTCACCCCTCCACTTT.

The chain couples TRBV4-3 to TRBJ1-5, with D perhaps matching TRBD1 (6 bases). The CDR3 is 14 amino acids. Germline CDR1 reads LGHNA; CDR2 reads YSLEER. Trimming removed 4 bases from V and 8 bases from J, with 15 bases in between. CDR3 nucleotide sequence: TGCGCCAGCAGCCCGTACAGGGACGCTGAGCCCCAGCATTTT. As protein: CASSPYRDAEPQHF.

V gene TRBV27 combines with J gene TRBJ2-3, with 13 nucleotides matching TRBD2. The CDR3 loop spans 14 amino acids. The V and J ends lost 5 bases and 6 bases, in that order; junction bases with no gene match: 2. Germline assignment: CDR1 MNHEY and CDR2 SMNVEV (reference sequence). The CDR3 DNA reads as TGTGCCAGCAGTCTGACTAGCGGGGGGGATACGCAGTATTTT. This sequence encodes CASSLTSGGDTQYF.

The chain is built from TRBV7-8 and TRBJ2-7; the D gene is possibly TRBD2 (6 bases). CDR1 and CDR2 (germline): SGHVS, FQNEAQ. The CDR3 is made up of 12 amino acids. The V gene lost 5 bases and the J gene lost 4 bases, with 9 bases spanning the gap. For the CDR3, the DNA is TGTGCCAGCAGCCCCGGGAGATACGAGCAGTACTTC. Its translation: CASSPGRYEQYF.

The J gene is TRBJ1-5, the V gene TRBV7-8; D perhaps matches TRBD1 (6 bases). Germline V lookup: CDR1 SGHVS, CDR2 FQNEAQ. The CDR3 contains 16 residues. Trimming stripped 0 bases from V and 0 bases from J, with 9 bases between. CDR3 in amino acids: CASSLAGAYSNQPQHF. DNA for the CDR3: TGTGCCAGCAGCTTAGCGGGGGCCTATAGCAATCAGCCCCAGCATTTT.